Presented here are 19 T cell receptor beta chains from one specimen sequenced in a study of shared clonotypes between healthy human individuals. Profiled with immunoSEQ multiplex PCR; TCRdb holds only in-frame clones, not every one. This repertoire shows about 1.4 million clones, roughly 95% found once; its top ten account for 1% to 1.5%. The material sequenced was naive CD4+ T cells sorted from blood. Subset of the sample: CD45RA+ positively selected. These receptor sequences come from a young man in good health.

The chain links TRBV28 to TRBJ1-3; D call uncertain. The CDR3 runs 12 residues. The V gene's germline CDR1 is MDHEN and CDR2 SYDVKM. The V end lost 4 bases, the J end lost 6 bases, and 7 bases lay between the germline ends. Written as DNA, the CDR3 is TGTGCCAGCAGTTCCCCTCTAAACACCATATATTTT. This encodes CASSSPLNTIYF.

The rearrangement links TRBV6-5 to TRBJ1-2; the D is unclear. Germline lookup yields CDR1 MNHEY and CDR2 SVGAGI. The CDR3 totals 14 residues. Trimming shortened V by 5 bases and J by 4 bases, and 14 bases separated the two germline ends. The CDR3 protein is CASSLGRAVYGYTF. Here the CDR3 DNA reads TGTGCCAGCAGTCTAGGAAGGGCAGTCTATGGCTACACCTTC.

The chain is built from TRBV7-2 and TRBJ2-3; TRBD2 matches at 8 bases. Germline V gene lookup returns CDR1 SGHTA and CDR2 FQGNSA. The V and J ends lost 3 bases and 6 bases, in that order; junction bases with no gene match: 11. The CDR3 is 16 amino acids. The CDR3 nucleotides are TGTGCCAGCAGCTTCTCTCTTAGCGGGACCAGGGATACGCAGTATTTT. It specifies CASSFSLSGTRDTQYF.

This chain uses TRBV2 with TRBJ2-7; possibly TRBD1 for D (5 bases). The germline V gene has CDR1 SNHLY and CDR2 FYNNEI. V was clipped by 7 bases and J by 1 base, with 8 bases between them. The CDR3 sequence is 12 residues long. The CDR3 DNA reads as TGTGCCAGCACGGACAAATCCTACGAGCAGTACTTC. Translating it yields CASTDKSYEQYF.

The rearrangement joins TRBV27 to TRBJ1-4; no definite D call. CDR1 MNHEY and CDR2 SMNVEV come from the germline V gene (reference sequence). This CDR3 has 15 amino acids. Trimming took 6 bases from V and 0 from J, leaving 11 bases between them. The CDR3 coding sequence is TGTGCCAGCAGCTTAGCCCCCGCAACTAATGAAAAACTGTTTTTT. Its translation: CASSLAPATNEKLFF.

The genes are TRBV7-9 and TRBJ2-1, with D uncertain. The CDR3 is 12 amino acids. Trimming shortened V by 5 bases and J by 8 bases, and 10 bases separated the two germline ends. Germline CDR1 reads SEHNR; CDR2 reads FQNEAQ (reference sequence). CDR3 loop: CASSLTSDEQFF. DNA for the CDR3: TGTGCCAGCAGCCTCACCTCCGATGAGCAGTTCTTC.

The J gene is TRBJ1-1, the V gene TRBV28, with a weak D call TRBD1 (5 bases). The ends were cut back, 5 bases at V and 1 base at J, with 26 bases in the middle. This CDR3 is 19 amino acids long. Germline-derived CDR1 and CDR2 are MDHEN and SYDVKM. CDR3 amino acids: CASSLLFPGVEGRNTEAFF. The CDR3 DNA reads as TGTGCCAGCAGTCTACTGTTCCCCGGTGTGGAGGGGAGGAACACTGAAGCTTTCTTT.

CDR3 in amino acids: CASSSETSGSWRELFF. The CDR3 nucleotides read TGTGCCAGCTCGTCCGAGACTAGCGGGAGTTGGCGGGAGCTGTTTTTT. V gene TRBV18 combines with J gene TRBJ2-2; 12 positions match TRBD2. Trimming cost V 6 bases and J 9 bases; bases outside gene matches: 11. The CDR3 has 16 residues. Germline-derived CDR1 and CDR2 are KGHSH and LQKENI.

The V and J genes are TRBV29-1 and TRBJ2-5; unclear D gene. The V gene lost 4 bases and the J gene lost 5 bases, with 14 bases spanning the gap. CDR1 is SQVTM and CDR2 is ANQGSEA in the germline V gene. CDR3 size: 13 residues. CDR3 sequence reads: CSVVTARRETQYF. DNA of the CDR3: TGCAGCGTTGTCACAGCCAGGCGGGAGACCCAGTACTTC. The complete variable domain, with remaining parts taken from reference TRBV29-1 and TRBJ2-5, reads SAVISQKPSRDICQRGTSLTIQCQVDSQVTMMFWYRQQPGQSLTLIATANQGSEATYESGFVIDKFPISRPNLTFSTLTVSNMSPEDSSIYLCSVVTARRETQYFGPGTRLLVL.

The DNA of the CDR3 is TGTGCCAGTAGTTCGCCGCGGACTAGCGACTCCTACGAGCAGTACTTC. Its translation is CASSSPRTSDSYEQYF. The V gene is TRBV19, the J gene TRBJ2-7; 9 nucleotides line up with TRBD2. Germline-derived CDR1 and CDR2 are LNHDA and SQIVND (reference sequence). The V and J ends lost 5 bases and 0 bases, in that order; junction bases with no gene match: 8. The CDR3 runs 16 residues.

The rearrangement uses TRBV7-8 and TRBJ1-4; the D is unclear. The CDR3 consists of 17 residues. CDR1 and CDR2 (germline): SGHVS, FQNEAQ. Trimming left V 0 bases short and J 7 bases short, with 18 bases between. The CDR3, as DNA: TGTGCCAGCAGCTTAGCCGGTAGTGTTATTTCGGGTGAAAAACTGTTTTTT. It encodes CASSLAGSVISGEKLFF.

J is TRBJ2-1 and V is TRBV5-5, with TRBD1 matching over 8 bases. V lost 4 bases to trimming and J lost 0 bases; unmatched junction nucleotides: 6. The CDR3 covers 16 residues. The germline V gene has CDR1 SGHKS and CDR2 YYEKEE (reference sequence). The CDR3 region is CASSPTGTGSYNEQFF. The CDR3 nucleotides read TGTGCCAGCAGCCCAACCGGGACAGGCTCCTACAATGAGCAGTTCTTC.

This CDR3 is CASSSLGETQYF. In nucleotides, the CDR3 is TGTGCCAGCAGCTCCCTCGGGGAGACCCAGTACTTC. This chain uses TRBV11-3 with TRBJ2-5; D is unclear. The V and J ends lost 4 bases and 5 bases respectively, with 8 bases between them. The CDR3 sequence is 12 residues long. The germline gives CDR1 SGHNT, CDR2 YENEEA.

The chain uses TRBV5-1 and TRBJ2-2, with no clear D. V shed 7 bases and J shed 0 bases, with 13 bases lying between them. This CDR3 contains 15 residues. Germline CDR1 reads SGHRS; CDR2 reads YFSETQ. CDR3 loop: CASGEQTTNTGELFF. DNA of the CDR3: TGCGCCAGCGGCGAACAGACAACGAACACCGGGGAGCTGTTTTTT.

The chain carries TRBV27 and TRBJ1-5; 11 bases map to TRBD1. V trimming: 4 bases; J trimming: 4 bases; junction bases outside the gene matches: 6. Per the germline V gene, CDR1 is MNHEY and CDR2 is SMNVEV (reference sequence). The CDR3 loop spans 16 amino acids. CDR3 in DNA: TGTGCCAGCAGTTCCGGACAGGGGGCGTTTAATCAGCCCCAGCATTTT. Translation gives CASSSGQGAFNQPQHF.

The chain combines TRBV5-1 with TRBJ1-2; 9 bases fit TRBD1. The V and J ends lost 1 base and 11 bases, in that order; junction bases with no gene match: 15. Germline V lookup: CDR1 SGHRS, CDR2 YFSETQ. The CDR3 spans 16 residues. DNA for the CDR3: TGCGCCAGCAGCTTGTTATCGGGACAGGGCGTGATTCCGTACACCTTC. This translates into CASSLLSGQGVIPYTF.

This rearrangement joins TRBV28 to TRBJ2-3, with TRBD1 identical over 10 bases. Germline loops: CDR1 MDHEN, CDR2 SYDVKM. This CDR3 is 16 amino acids long. The J segment lost 2 bases and the V segment lost 5 bases, leaving 7 bases of the junction unmatched. The CDR3 nucleotides read TGTGCCAGCAGTATATTGCGACAGGGGGCCACAGATACGCAGTATTTT. Translated, it gives CASSILRQGATDTQYF.

Details on this clone: Within the sample, other DNA sequences also encode this same CDR3. This chain links TRBV27 with TRBJ2-5; perhaps D is TRBD1 or TRBD2 (6 bases each). The CDR3 is made up of 14 amino acids. V lost 2 bases to trimming and J lost 4 bases, with 11 bases between them. From germline, CDR1 is MNHEY and CDR2 SMNVEV (reference sequence). The CDR3 nucleotides are TGTGCCAGCAGTTTACTCGGGGGCTCAGAGACCCAGTACTTC. It specifies CASSLLGGSETQYF.

This chain joins TRBV2 and TRBJ2-3, with D possibly matching TRBD2 (5 bases). Germline CDR1 SNHLY, CDR2 FYNNEI. The length of the CDR3 is 13 residues. The V end was cut by 7 bases, the J end by 4 bases, with 12 bases between. The CDR3 DNA is TGTGCCAGCAAGTATAGCGAACCAGATACGCAGTATTTT. Encoded protein: CASKYSEPDTQYF.